This T cell receptor beta chain was sequenced for a study of CXCR3-negative and CXCR3-positive naive CD8 T cells. About the research overall: The study obtained 130 million to 150 million TRB reads, about 1.5 +/- 0.3 million per library.

Researchers prepared the TRB cDNA libraries using 5' RACE with UMI labels. From the 5' RACE reads, TCRdb lists one entry per CDR3 protein and no DNA. This sample's clone table lists about 130,000 distinct CDR3 sequences. Phenotypically, naive CD8+ T cells corresponded to CD45RO-CCR7+CD27+CD95-. The sequencing input was naive CXCR3- CD8+ T cells from blood. Specified subset: CD45RO-CCR7+CD27+CD95- naive CD8+ T cells lacking CXCR3 (TNR3-). The clonotype comes from a human donor in good health. Some clones in this sample may be carry-over from other donors' samples.

CDR3 sequence reads: CASSLLLAGNNEQFF. The chain has TRBV28 and TRBJ2-1; the TCRdb D gene call, TRBD2, has no DNA to confirm it. This CDR3 is 15 amino acids long. From germline, CDR1 is MDHEN and CDR2 SYDVKM. The full variable domain, in which reference TRBV28 and TRBJ2-1 provide the parts outside the CDR3, is DVKVTQSSRYLVKRTGEKVFLECVQDMDHENMFWYRQDPGLGLRLIYFSYDVKMKEKGDIPEGYSVSREKKERFSLILESASTNQTSMYLCASSLLLAGNNEQFFGPGTRLTVL.